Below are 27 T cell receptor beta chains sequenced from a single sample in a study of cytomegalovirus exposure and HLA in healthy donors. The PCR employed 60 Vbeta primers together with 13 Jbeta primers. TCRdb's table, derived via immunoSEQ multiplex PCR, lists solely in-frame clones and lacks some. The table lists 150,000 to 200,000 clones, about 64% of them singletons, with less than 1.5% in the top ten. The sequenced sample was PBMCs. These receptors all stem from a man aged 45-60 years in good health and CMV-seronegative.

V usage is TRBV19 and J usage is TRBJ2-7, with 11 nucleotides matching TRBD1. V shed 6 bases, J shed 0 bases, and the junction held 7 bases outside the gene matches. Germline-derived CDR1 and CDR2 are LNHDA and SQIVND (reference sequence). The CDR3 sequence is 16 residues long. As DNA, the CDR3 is TGTGCCAGTAGGTCGATGGGGACAGGGGGCTCCTACGAGCAGTACTTC. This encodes CASRSMGTGGSYEQYF.

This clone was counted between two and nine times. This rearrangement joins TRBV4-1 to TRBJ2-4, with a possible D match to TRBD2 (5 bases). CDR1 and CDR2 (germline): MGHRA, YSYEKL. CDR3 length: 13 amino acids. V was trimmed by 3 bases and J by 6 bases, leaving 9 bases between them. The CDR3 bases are TGCGCCAGCAGCCACGAGGGTCGAAACATTCAGTACTTC. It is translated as CASSHEGRNIQYF.

This CDR3 reads CASKRGGTNYGYTF. The CDR3 coding sequence is TGTGCCAGCAAAAGGGGCGGAACTAACTATGGCTACACCTTC. The chain carries TRBV6-5 and TRBJ1-2, with TRBD1 as a possible D gene (5 bases). V gave up 7 bases and J gave up 0 bases, with 12 bases separating them. CDR1 and CDR2 (germline): MNHEY, SVGAGI. This CDR3 comprises 14 residues.

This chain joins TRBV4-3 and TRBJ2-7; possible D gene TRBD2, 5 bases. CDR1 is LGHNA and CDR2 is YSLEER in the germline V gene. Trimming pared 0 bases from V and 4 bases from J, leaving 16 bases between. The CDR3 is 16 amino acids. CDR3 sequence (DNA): TGCGCCAGCAGCCAAGAATGGGAGACAAACGTTTACGAGCAGTACTTC. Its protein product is CASSQEWETNVYEQYF.

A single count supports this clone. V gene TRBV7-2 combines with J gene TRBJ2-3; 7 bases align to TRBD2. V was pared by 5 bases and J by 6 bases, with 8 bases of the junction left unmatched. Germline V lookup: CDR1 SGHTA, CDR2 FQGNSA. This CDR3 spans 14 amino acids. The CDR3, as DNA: TGTGCCAGCAGCCTTAGCGGGCATTATGATACGCAGTATTTT. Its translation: CASSLSGHYDTQYF. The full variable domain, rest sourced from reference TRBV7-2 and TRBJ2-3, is GAGVSQSPSNKVTEKGKDVELRCDPISGHTALYWYRQSLGQGLEFLIYFQGNSAPDKSGLPSDRFSAERTGGSVSTLTIQRTQQEDSAVYLCASSLSGHYDTQYFGPGTRLTVL.

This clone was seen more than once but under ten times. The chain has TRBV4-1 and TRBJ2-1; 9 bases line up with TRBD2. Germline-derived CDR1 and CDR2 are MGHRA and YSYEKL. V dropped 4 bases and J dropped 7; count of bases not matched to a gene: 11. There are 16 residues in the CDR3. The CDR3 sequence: CASSPYGGGARNEQFF. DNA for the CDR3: TGCGCCAGCAGCCCCTACGGCGGGGGGGCCCGAAATGAGCAGTTCTTC.

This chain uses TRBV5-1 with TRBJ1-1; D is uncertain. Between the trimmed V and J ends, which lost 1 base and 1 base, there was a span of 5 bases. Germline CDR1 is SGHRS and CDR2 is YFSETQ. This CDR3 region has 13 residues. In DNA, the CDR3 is TGCGCCAGCAGCTTGCCGGGGAACACTGAAGCTTTCTTT. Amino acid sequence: CASSLPGNTEAFF.

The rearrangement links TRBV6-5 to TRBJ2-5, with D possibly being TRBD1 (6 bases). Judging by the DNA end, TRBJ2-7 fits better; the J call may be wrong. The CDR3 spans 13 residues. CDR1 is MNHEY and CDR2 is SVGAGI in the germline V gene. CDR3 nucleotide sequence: TGTGCCAGCAGAAAGGGACAACTTTACGAGCAGTACTTC. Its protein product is CASRKGQLYEQYF.

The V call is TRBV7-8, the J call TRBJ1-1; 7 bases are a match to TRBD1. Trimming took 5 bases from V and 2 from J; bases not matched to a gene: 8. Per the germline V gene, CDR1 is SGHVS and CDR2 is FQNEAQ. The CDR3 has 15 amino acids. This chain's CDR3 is CASSSRQGRNTEAFF. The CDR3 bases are TGTGCCAGCAGCAGTAGACAGGGACGTAACACTGAAGCTTTCTTT.

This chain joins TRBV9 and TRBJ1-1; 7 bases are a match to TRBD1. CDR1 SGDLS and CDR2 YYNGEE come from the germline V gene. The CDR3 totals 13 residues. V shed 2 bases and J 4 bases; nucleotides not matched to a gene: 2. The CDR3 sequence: CASSVTGATEAFF. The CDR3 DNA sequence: TGTGCCAGCAGCGTCACAGGGGCCACTGAAGCTTTCTTT.

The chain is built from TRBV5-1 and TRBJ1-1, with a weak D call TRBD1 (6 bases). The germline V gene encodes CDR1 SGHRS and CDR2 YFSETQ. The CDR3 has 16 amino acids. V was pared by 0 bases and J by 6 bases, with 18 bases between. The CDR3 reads CASSLDGSQGRAEAFF. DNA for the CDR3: TGCGCCAGCAGCTTGGATGGGAGTCAGGGGCGGGCTGAAGCTTTCTTT.

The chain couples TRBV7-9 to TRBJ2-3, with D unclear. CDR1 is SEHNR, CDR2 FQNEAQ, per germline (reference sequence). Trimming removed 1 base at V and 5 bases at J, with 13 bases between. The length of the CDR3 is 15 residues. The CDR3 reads CASSLEGGSKDTQYF. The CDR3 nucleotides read TGTGCCAGCAGCTTAGAAGGCGGTAGTAAAGATACGCAGTATTTT.

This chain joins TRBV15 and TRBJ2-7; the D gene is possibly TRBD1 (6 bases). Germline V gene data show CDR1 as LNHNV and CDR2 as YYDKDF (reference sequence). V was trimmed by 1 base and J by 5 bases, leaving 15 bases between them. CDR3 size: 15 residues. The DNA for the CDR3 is TGTGCCACCAGCAGAGGGTCCCAGGGGAGACACGAGCAGTACTTC. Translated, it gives CATSRGSQGRHEQYF. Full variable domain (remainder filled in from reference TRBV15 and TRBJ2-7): DAMVIQNPRYQVTQFGKPVTLSCSQTLNHNVMYWYQQKSSQAPKLLFHYYDKDFNNEADTPDNFQSRRPNTSFCFLDIRSPGLGDTAMYLCATSRGSQGRHEQYFGPGTRLTVT.

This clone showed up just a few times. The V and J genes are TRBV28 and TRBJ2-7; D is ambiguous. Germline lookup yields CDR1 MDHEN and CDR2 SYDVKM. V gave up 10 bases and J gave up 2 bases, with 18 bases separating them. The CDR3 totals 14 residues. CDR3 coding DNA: TGTGCCACCACCCGCCAGCCCGCGGCCTACGAGCAGTACTTC. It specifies CATTRQPAAYEQYF. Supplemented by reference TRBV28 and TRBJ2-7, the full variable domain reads DVKVTQSSRYLVKRTGEKVFLECVQDMDHENMFWYRQDPGLGLRLIYFSYDVKMKEKGDIPEGYSVSREKKERFSLILESASTNQTSMYLCATTRQPAAYEQYFGPGTRLTVT.

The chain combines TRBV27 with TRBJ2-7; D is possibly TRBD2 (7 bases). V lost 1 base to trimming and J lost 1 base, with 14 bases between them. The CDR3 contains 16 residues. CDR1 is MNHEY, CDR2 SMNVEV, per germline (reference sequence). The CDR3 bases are TGTGCCAGCAGTTTATTAGGGGGGGGACCGTCCTACGAGCAGTACTTC. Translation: CASSLLGGGPSYEQYF.

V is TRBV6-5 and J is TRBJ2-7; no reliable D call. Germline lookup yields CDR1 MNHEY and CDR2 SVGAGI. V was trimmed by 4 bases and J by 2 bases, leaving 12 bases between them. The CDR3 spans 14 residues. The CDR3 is CASSFALSAYEQYF. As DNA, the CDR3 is TGTGCCAGCAGTTTTGCACTATCCGCCTACGAGCAGTACTTC.

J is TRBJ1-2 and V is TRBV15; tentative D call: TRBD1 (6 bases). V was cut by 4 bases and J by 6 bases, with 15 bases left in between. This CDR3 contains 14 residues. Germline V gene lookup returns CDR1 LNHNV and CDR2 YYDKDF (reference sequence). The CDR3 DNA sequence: TGTGCCACCAGCACATTAGGCAGGGGAGATGGCTACACCTTC. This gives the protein CATSTLGRGDGYTF.

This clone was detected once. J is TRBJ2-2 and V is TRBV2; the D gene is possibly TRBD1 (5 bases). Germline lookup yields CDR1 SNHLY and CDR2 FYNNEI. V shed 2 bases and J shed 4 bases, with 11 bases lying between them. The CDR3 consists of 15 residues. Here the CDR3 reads CASSESAGITGELFF. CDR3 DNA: TGTGCCAGCAGTGAATCAGCAGGGATCACCGGGGAGCTGTTTTTT.

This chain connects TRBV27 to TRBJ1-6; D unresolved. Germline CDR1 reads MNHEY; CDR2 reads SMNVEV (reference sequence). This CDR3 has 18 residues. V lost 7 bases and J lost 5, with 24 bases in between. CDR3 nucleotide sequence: TGTGCCAGCAAGAGGGCGCTCGGGGAGGCAAAAGATAATTCACCCCTCCACTTT. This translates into CASKRALGEAKDNSPLHF.

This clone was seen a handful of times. Here the CDR3 DNA reads TGCGCCAGCAGCGACGGGACAGCTGTCTATGGCTACACCTTC. This translates into CASSDGTAVYGYTF. V gene TRBV5-1 combines with J gene TRBJ1-2, with 7 bases aligning to TRBD1. The germline gives CDR1 SGHRS, CDR2 YFSETQ. The CDR3 totals 14 residues. V trimming: 4 bases; J trimming: 4 bases; junction bases outside the gene matches: 7. The full variable domain, rest sourced from reference TRBV5-1 and TRBJ1-2, is KAGVTQTPRYLIKTRGQQVTLSCSPISGHRSVSWYQQTPGQGLQFLFEYFSETQRNKGNFPGRFSGRQFSNSRSEMNVSTLELGDSALYLCASSDGTAVYGYTFGSGTRLTVV.

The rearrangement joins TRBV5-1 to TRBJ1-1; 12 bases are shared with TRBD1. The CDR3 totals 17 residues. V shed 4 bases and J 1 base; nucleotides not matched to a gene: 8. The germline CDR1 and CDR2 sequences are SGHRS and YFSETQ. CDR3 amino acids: CASSKGTGGGKNTEAFF. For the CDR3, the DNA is TGCGCCAGCAGCAAGGGGACAGGGGGCGGGAAGAACACTGAAGCTTTCTTT.

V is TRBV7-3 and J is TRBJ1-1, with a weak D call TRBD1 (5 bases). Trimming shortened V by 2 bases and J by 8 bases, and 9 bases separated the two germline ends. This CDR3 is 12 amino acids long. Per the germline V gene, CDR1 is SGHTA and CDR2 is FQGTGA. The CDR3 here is CASSLQGQEAFF. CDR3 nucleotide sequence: TGTGCCAGCAGCTTACAGGGTCAGGAAGCTTTCTTT.

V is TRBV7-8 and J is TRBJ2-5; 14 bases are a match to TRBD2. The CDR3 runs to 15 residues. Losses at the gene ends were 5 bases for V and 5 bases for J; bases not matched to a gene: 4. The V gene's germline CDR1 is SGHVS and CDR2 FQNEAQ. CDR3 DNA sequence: TGTGCCAGCAGCCGGACTAGCGGGGGGTGGGAGACCCAGTACTTC. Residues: CASSRTSGGWETQYF.

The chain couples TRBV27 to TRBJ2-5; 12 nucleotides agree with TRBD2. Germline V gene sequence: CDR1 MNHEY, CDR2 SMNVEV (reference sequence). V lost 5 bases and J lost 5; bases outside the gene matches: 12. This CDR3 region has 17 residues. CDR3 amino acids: CASSPRTSGVRRETQYF. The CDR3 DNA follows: TGTGCCAGCAGTCCACGGACTAGCGGGGTACGGAGGGAGACCCAGTACTTC.

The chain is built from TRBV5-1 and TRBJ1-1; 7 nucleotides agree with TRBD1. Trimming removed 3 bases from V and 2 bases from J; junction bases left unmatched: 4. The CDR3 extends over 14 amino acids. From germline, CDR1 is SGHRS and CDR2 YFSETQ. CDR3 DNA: TGCGCCAGCAGCTCGACAGGGATCAACACTGAAGCTTTCTTT. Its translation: CASSSTGINTEAFF.

CDR3 bases: TGTGCCAGCAGTTTTACAGGGCATCAGCCCCAGCATTTT. Translating it yields CASSFTGHQPQHF. V usage is TRBV27 and J usage is TRBJ1-5; the D gene is possibly TRBD1 (6 bases). V was shortened by 3 bases and J by 5 bases, with 8 bases between the two germline ends. Germline V CDR1 and CDR2: MNHEY, SMNVEV (reference sequence). The CDR3 spans 13 residues.

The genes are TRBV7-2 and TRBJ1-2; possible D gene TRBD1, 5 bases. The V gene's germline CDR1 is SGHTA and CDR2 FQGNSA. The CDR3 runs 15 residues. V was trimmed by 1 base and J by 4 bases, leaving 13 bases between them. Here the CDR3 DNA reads TGTGCCAGCAGCTTAGAAGCGGGGGTCGGCTATGGCTACACCTTC. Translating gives CASSLEAGVGYGYTF.